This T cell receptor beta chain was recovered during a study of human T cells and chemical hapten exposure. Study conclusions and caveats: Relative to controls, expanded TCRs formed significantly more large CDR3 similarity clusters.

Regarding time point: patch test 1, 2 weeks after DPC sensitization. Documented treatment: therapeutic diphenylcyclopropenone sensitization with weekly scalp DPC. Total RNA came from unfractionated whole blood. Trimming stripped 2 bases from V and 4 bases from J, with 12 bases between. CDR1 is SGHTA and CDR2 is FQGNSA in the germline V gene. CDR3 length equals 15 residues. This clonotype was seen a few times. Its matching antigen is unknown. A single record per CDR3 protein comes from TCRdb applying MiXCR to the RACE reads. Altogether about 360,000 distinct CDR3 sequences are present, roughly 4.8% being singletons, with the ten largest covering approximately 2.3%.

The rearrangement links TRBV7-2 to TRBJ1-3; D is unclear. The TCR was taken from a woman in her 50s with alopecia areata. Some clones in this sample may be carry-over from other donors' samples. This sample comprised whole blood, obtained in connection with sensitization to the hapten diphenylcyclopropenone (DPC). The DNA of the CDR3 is TGTGCCAGCAGCTTAACGCGGGGATACGGAAACACCATATATTTT. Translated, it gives CASSLTRGYGNTIYF.